The clone carrying this T cell receptor (beta chain) was seen more than once but under ten times. The antigen remains unidentified. Germline V gene data show CDR1 as DFQATT and CDR2 as SNEGSKA (reference sequence). V lost 5 bases, J lost 2 bases, and 15 bases lay in between. The CDR3 contains 14 residues. Attachment of unique molecular identifiers was made to individual cDNA molecules. MiXCR was run by TCRdb on the 5' RACE reads, yielding one entry per CDR3 protein. The repertoire has 65,000 to 95,000 distinct CDR3 sequences, 4.5% to 6% of them found once; the top ten carry around 7.5%. The data were obtained in a study of early T cells in non-severe SARS-CoV-2 infection. Study summary: Chains were unpaired, as sequencing was done on bulk RNA from unsorted whole blood. Notes on the study in general: The matching step, a VDJdb search, favored anti-spike CD8 responses and missed private and CD4 specificities.

The sequence came from an adult who was a healthcare worker with PCR-confirmed SARS-CoV-2 infection or an uninfected control (not recorded which). The source material was whole blood, sampled at baseline. The chain couples TRBV20-1 to TRBJ2-5; D ambiguous. CDR3 region: CSADKSLRQETQYF. The CDR3 DNA sequence: TGCAGTGCTGACAAGAGCTTGAGGCAAGAGACCCAGTACTTC.